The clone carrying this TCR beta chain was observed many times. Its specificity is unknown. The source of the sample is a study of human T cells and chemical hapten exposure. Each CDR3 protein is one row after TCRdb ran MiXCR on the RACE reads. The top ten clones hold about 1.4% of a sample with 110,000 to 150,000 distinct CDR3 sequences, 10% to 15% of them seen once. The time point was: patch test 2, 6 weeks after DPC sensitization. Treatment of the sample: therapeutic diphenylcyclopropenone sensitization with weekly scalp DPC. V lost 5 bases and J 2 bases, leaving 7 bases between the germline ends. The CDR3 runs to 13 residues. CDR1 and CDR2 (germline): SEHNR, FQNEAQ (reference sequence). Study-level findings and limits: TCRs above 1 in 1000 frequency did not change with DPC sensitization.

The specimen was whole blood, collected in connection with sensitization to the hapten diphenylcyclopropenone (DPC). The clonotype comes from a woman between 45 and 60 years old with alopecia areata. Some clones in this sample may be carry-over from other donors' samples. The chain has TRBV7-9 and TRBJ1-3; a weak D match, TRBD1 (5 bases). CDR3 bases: TGTGCCAGCAGCCCGGGGGCTGGAAACACCATATATTTT. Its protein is CASSPGAGNTIYF.